The next 21 T cell receptor beta chains were all read from a single sample in a study of relationships among human T cell subsets. TCR alpha and beta CDR3s were amplified from mRNA by semiquantitative ARM-PCR. Exponential amplification used communal superprimers after tagged nested gene-specific primers in ARM-PCR. TCRdb reprocessed the multiplex PCR reads with MiXCR, giving one entry per CDR3 protein. The data contain some 13,000 distinct CDR3 sequences, around 60% of them singletons. Anti-CD25 beads selected CD4+CD25+ regulatory T cells from positively selected CD4+ cells. The sample comprised Tregs sorted from blood. These receptors were taken from a man in his forties or fifties in good health.

The chain has TRBV4-2 and TRBJ2-1; 7 bases are shared with TRBD2. This CDR3 contains 18 residues. The germline CDR1 and CDR2 sequences are LGHNA and YNFKEQ. V gave up 4 bases and J gave up 0 bases; unmatched junction bases: 12. Here the CDR3 reads CASSPKKPGGSSYNEQFF. In DNA, the CDR3 is TGTGCCAGCAGCCCCAAAAAACCCGGGGGGAGCTCCTACAATGAGCAGTTCTTC.

The chain recombines TRBV11-2 with TRBJ2-7, with 13 bases lining up with TRBD2. CDR3 size: 16 residues. Germline-derived CDR1 and CDR2 are SGHAT and FQNNGV. V gave up 6 bases and J gave up 5 bases; unmatched junction bases: 10. CDR3 loop: CASRTIGTSGTNEQYF. The CDR3 DNA sequence: TGTGCCAGCAGGACCATCGGGACTAGCGGGACCAACGAGCAGTACTTC. Based on the CDR3 plus reference TRBV11-2 and TRBJ2-7, the full variable domain is EAGVAQSPRYKIIEKRQSVAFWCNPISGHATLYWYQQILGQGPKLLIQFQNNGVVDDSQLPKDRFSAERLKGVDSTLKIQPAKLEDSAVYLCASRTIGTSGTNEQYFGPGTRLTVT.

V is TRBV28 and J is TRBJ1-2; D is unresolved. Trimming cost V 3 bases and J 4 bases, with 9 bases left between them. This CDR3 region has 13 residues. Germline CDR1 MDHEN, CDR2 SYDVKM. CDR3: CASSLTSTYGYTF. The CDR3 DNA reads TGTGCCAGCAGTTTGACCAGCACCTATGGCTACACCTTC.

The genes are TRBV10-2 and TRBJ2-1, with D perhaps being TRBD1 or TRBD2 (5 bases each). V was cut by 7 bases and J by 7 bases, with 11 bases left in between. This CDR3 is 12 amino acids long. The V gene's germline CDR1 is WSHSY and CDR2 SAAADI. As DNA, the CDR3 is TGCGCCAGCACTCCAGGGAGAAATGAGCAGTTCTTC. This encodes CASTPGRNEQFF.

The V gene is TRBV7-9, the J gene TRBJ1-1, with D possibly TRBD1 on 5 matching bases. CDR1 is SEHNR, CDR2 FQNEAQ, per germline (reference sequence). This CDR3 region has 13 residues. V lost 3 bases to trimming and J lost 6 bases, with 11 bases between them. The CDR3 DNA follows: TGTGCCAGCAGCTTCAGGGAAATGGCTGAAGCTTTCTTT. Translated, it gives CASSFREMAEAFF.

This clonotype ranks as medium-sized (0.01 to 0.1%). The rearrangement uses TRBV10-3 and TRBJ1-6, with unresolved D. Germline V gene data show CDR1 as ENHRY and CDR2 as SYGVKD. There are 13 residues in the CDR3. V lost 2 bases to trimming and J lost 7 bases, with 6 bases between them. The CDR3: CAISETANSPLHF. The CDR3 region has the DNA TGTGCCATCAGTGAGACAGCGAATTCACCCCTCCACTTT.

The genes are TRBV20-1 and TRBJ2-3; 7 bases agree with TRBD2. The CDR3 loop spans 15 amino acids. V lost 5 bases and J lost 0; bases outside the gene matches: 8. Per germline, CDR1 DFQATT and CDR2 SNEGSKA (reference sequence). In DNA, the CDR3 is TGCAGTGCTGGTCCAACGGGGGGAAGCACAGATACGCAGTATTTT. Translation gives CSAGPTGGSTDTQYF.

This clonotype showed up just a few times. The V and J genes are TRBV6-6 and TRBJ2-7; TRBD2 matches at 7 bases. Germline CDR1 is MNHNY and CDR2 is SVGAGI (reference sequence). The CDR3 length is 14 residues. With V trimmed by 8 bases and J by 0 bases, 7 bases remained unmatched. For the CDR3, the DNA is TGTGCCAGCGGTCTAGCGGCTTCCTCCTACGAGCAGTACTTC. Encoded protein: CASGLAASSYEQYF.

This clonotype was seen just once. The genes are TRBV11-1 and TRBJ1-2; the D gene is possibly TRBD1 (5 bases). V shed 5 bases and J shed 4 bases, with 17 bases lying between them. The germline gives CDR1 SGHAT, CDR2 FQDESV (reference sequence). This CDR3 region has 15 residues. This chain's CDR3 is CASSDPGRGPYGYTF. The CDR3 coding sequence is TGTGCCAGCAGCGATCCTGGTAGGGGTCCCTATGGCTACACCTTC.

This chain uses TRBV11-1 with TRBJ1-6; D is ambiguous. Trimming stripped 1 base from V and 4 bases from J, with 5 bases between. Germline values: CDR1 SGHAT, CDR2 FQDESV (reference sequence). This CDR3 comprises 14 residues. The CDR3 reads CASSLDGYNSPLHF. The CDR3 DNA is TGTGCCAGCAGCTTAGACGGATATAATTCACCCCTCCACTTT.

The table lists this clonotype with a count of one. The chain couples TRBV7-8 to TRBJ2-3; 9 bases line up with TRBD2. Germline trimming cut 3 bases from V and 2 bases from J; bases unmatched to any gene: 9. Germline V gene sequence: CDR1 SGHVS, CDR2 FQNEAQ. The CDR3 has 17 residues. Here the CDR3 DNA reads TGTGCCAGCAGCTTGATGCCGGCTAGCGGGGTCACAGATACGCAGTATTTT. Its protein is CASSLMPASGVTDTQYF.

The chain employs TRBV29-1 and TRBJ2-5, with a weak D call TRBD1 (5 bases). V lost 5 bases and J 4 bases, leaving 8 bases between the germline ends. This CDR3 has 11 residues. The V gene's germline CDR1 is SQVTM and CDR2 ANQGSEA. The CDR3 loop reads CSVNQGETQYF. The CDR3 DNA reads as TGCAGCGTTAACCAGGGAGAGACCCAGTACTTC.

This chain links TRBV30 with TRBJ2-5; unclear D gene. This CDR3 is built from 13 residues. Trimming stripped 4 bases from V and 8 bases from J, with 17 bases between. Germline V gene lookup returns CDR1 GTSNPN and CDR2 SVGIG (reference sequence). In DNA, the CDR3 is TGTGCCTGGAACTCTCAGGCTAGTGGAACCCAGTACTTC. Translated: CAWNSQASGTQYF.

The chain has TRBV7-3 and TRBJ2-1; 11 bases fit TRBD2. Germline values: CDR1 SGHTA, CDR2 FQGTGA. This CDR3 is built from 17 residues. V trimming: 3 bases; J trimming: 5 bases; junction bases outside the gene matches: 9. The CDR3: CASSFLASGGRDNEQFF. CDR3 DNA: TGTGCCAGCAGCTTTTTGGCTAGCGGGGGGCGTGACAATGAGCAGTTCTTC.

Turning to this clonotype: Mismatch with germline at one junction end may stem from a read error. This chain connects TRBV30 to TRBJ2-7, with D perhaps assigned TRBD1 or TRBD2 (5 bases each). CDR3 length equals 12 residues. Germline assignment: CDR1 GTSNPN and CDR2 SVGIG (reference sequence). CDR3 residues: CASTRDDYEQYF. CDR3 DNA sequence: TGTGCCTCAACCAGGGATGACTACGAGCAGTACTTT.

The chain is built from TRBV7-8 and TRBJ1-2; no reliable D call. The CDR3 length is 15 residues. The germline V gene has CDR1 SGHVS and CDR2 FQNEAQ. V was pared by 5 bases and J by 14 bases, with 27 bases between. The CDR3 sequence is CASSPPARYRKADTF. In DNA, the CDR3 is TGTGCCAGCAGCCCCCCAGCGAGGTACCGCAAGGCAGATACCTTC.

This clonotype is large within its sample. V gene TRBV11-2 combines with J gene TRBJ2-3; TRBD2 aligns across 10 bases. This CDR3 is 19 amino acids long. CDR1 is SGHAT and CDR2 is FQNNGV in the germline V gene. V was pared by 1 base and J by 2 bases, with 12 bases of the junction left unmatched. The CDR3 protein is CASSLGGLLAGNYTDTQYF. As DNA, the CDR3 is TGTGCCAGCAGCTTAGGGGGGCTACTAGCGGGGAATTACACAGATACGCAGTATTTT.

The chain links TRBV6-1 to TRBJ2-7; 7 bases line up with TRBD1. CDR3 length: 15 amino acids. The J segment lost 0 bases and the V segment lost 8 bases, leaving 10 bases of the junction unmatched. The germline V gene encodes CDR1 MNHNS and CDR2 SASEGT. The CDR3 here is CASRTPTGISYEQYF. DNA for the CDR3: TGTGCCAGCCGAACCCCGACAGGGATCTCCTACGAGCAGTACTTC.

V gene TRBV20-1 combines with J gene TRBJ2-3, with TRBD2 identical over 13 bases. With 6 bases clipped from V and 3 bases from J, the junction kept 3 bases outside the gene matches. Germline V gene data show CDR1 as DFQATT and CDR2 as SNEGSKA (reference sequence). There are 14 residues in the CDR3. The CDR3 loop reads CSARTSGRTDTQYF. The CDR3 DNA reads TGCAGTGCCAGGACTAGCGGGAGAACAGATACGCAGTATTTT.

The chain couples TRBV6-6 to TRBJ1-1; D call uncertain. V lost 9 bases to trimming and J lost 1 base, with 21 bases between them. Germline CDR1 and CDR2: MNHNY and SVGAGI (reference sequence). The CDR3 length is 16 residues. The CDR3 DNA sequence: TGTGCCAGTCATTCCCCGACAACTAGACGGAACACTGAAGCTTTCTTT. Translated: CASHSPTTRRNTEAFF.

The rearrangement links TRBV11-2 to TRBJ2-1; D is uncertain. Trimming left V 5 bases short and J 4 bases short, with 12 bases between. CDR1 and CDR2 from the germline V gene are SGHAT and FQNNGV. The CDR3 is 14 amino acids. The CDR3 DNA is TGTGCCAGCAGCCCCATCAGGCGTTACAATGAGCAGTTCTTC. Translation gives CASSPIRRYNEQFF.